Below are 31 T cell receptor beta chains sequenced from a single sample in a study of blood T cells in healthy people across ages (dated by TCRdb to the mid-2010s). Library preparation was by 5' RACE. The listed sequencing device is Illumina HiSeq 2500. The second PCR ran for roughly 6 to 11 cycles and used a J-beta primer mix along with a sample-barcoded 5' primer. Starting from the raw public reads, TCRdb applied fastp trimming at Q25, assembled clones with MiXCR and retained in-frame beta chains. Under each unique CDR3 protein, matching rows form one entry showing the most common genes and DNA. The sample table shows about 780,000 distinct CDR3 sequences, and about half are seen once. The ten largest clonotypes hold roughly 18% of the sample. Sequencing was done on a sample of blood. All receptors derive from a man of 80 years or more in good health.

This chain connects TRBV10-3 to TRBJ1-6, with D possibly TRBD1 on 6 matching bases. The CDR3 has 16 amino acids. Trimming stripped 3 bases from V and 5 bases from J, with 14 bases between. CDR1 is ENHRY, CDR2 SYGVKD, per germline. CDR3 region: CAISEQGYYHNSPLHF. The DNA of the CDR3 is TGTGCCATCAGTGAACAGGGTTATTATCATAATTCACCCCTCCACTTT.

V and J are TRBV10-3 and TRBJ2-5; the match to TRBD2 covers 8 bases. J was trimmed by 3 bases and V by 6 bases; bases with no gene match: 12. The CDR3 spans 16 residues. The germline V gene has CDR1 ENHRY and CDR2 SYGVKD. The CDR3 spells CAISEPGRAGEETQYF. CDR3 nucleotide sequence: TGTGCCATCAGCGAACCGGGACGAGCGGGAGAAGAGACCCAGTACTTC.

This rearrangement joins TRBV20-1 to TRBJ2-1; no clear D. Trimming took 6 bases from V and 7 from J, leaving 13 bases between them. Germline V gives CDR1 DFQATT, CDR2 SNEGSKA (reference sequence). The CDR3 has 12 amino acids. CDR3: CSAVPSQNEQFF. Here the CDR3 DNA reads TGCAGTGCGGTTCCGTCCCAAAATGAGCAGTTCTTC.

Comments on this clonotype: A much larger clone differs from this one at a single base, so this may be a read error. V usage is TRBV3-1 and J usage is TRBJ2-3, with 13 bases lining up with TRBD2. CDR3 length: 16 amino acids. CDR1 and CDR2 (germline): LGHDT, YNNKEL (reference sequence). Here the CDR3 reads CASSLWTSGRTDTRYF. The CDR3 coding sequence is TGTGCCAGCAGCCTTTGGACTAGCGGGAGAACAGATACGCGGTATTTT.

Only one count was recorded for this clonotype. The chain links TRBV7-2 to TRBJ2-5, with TRBD2 identical over 10 bases. Looked up from germline, CDR1 is SGHTA and CDR2 is FQGNSA. V shed 4 bases and J 5 bases; nucleotides not matched to a gene: 4. CDR3 length: 14 residues. The CDR3 nucleotides are TGTGCCAGCAGCTCACCGGGACTAGCGGAGACCCAGTACTTC. Its protein product is CASSSPGLAETQYF.

This rearrangement joins TRBV14 to TRBJ2-2, with TRBD2 matching over 10 bases. Trimming at V came to 4 bases and at J to 0 bases, leaving 11 bases not matched to a gene. CDR1 and CDR2 from the germline V gene are SGHDN and FVKESK. The CDR3 is 19 amino acids. The CDR3 reads CASSPWASGSFANTGELFF. CDR3 DNA sequence: TGTGCCAGCAGCCCCTGGGCTAGCGGGAGTTTCGCGAACACCGGGGAGCTGTTTTTT.

There are many counts of this clonotype. The chain couples TRBV29-1 to TRBJ2-1, with a tentative D call TRBD1 (6 bases). Germline loops: CDR1 SQVTM, CDR2 ANQGSEA. With 6 bases removed from V and 8 bases from J, the gap between germline ends came to 17 bases. The CDR3 totals 13 residues. CDR3 loop: CSVPGGSGDEQFF. The CDR3 region has the DNA TGCAGCGTCCCTGGGGGCAGTGGGGATGAGCAGTTCTTC.

The chain joins TRBV21-1 to TRBJ1-5; the table's D call, TRBD1, has no DNA check behind it. TRBV21-1 is given as a pseudogene. CDR3 size: 16 residues. CDR3 nucleotides: TGTGCCAGCATCCAACCCAGGGACAGGGACAATCAGCCCCAGCATTTT. Encoded protein: CASIQPRDRDNQPQHF.

The table lists this clonotype with a few counts. V usage is TRBV4-2 and J usage is TRBJ2-2, with D unresolved. Germline assignment: CDR1 LGHNA and CDR2 YNFKEQ. V shed 0 bases and J shed 6 bases, with 8 bases lying between them. This CDR3 spans 14 amino acids. CDR3 DNA: TGTGCCAGCAGCCAAGAATTGGCGGCCGGGGAGCTGTTTTTT. This sequence encodes CASSQELAAGELFF.

This clonotype was seen more than once but under ten times. The V and J genes are TRBV27 and TRBJ2-7; D gene uncertain. The CDR3 spans 13 residues. Per the germline V gene, CDR1 is MNHEY and CDR2 is SMNVEV (reference sequence). Deletions cut 5 bases from V and 0 bases from J, with 8 bases between. CDR3: CASSPTPSYEQYF. The DNA of the CDR3 is TGTGCCAGCAGTCCGACCCCCTCCTACGAGCAGTACTTC.

This clonotype was counted a few times. V usage is TRBV12-3 or TRBV12-4 and J usage is TRBJ2-7; the match to TRBD2 covers 10 bases. This CDR3 has 15 residues. V shed 7 bases and J 2 bases; nucleotides not matched to a gene: 8. CDR3 sequence (DNA): TGTGCCAGCACTTTTCGGACTAGCGGAGCCTACGAGCAGTACTTC. It translates to CASTFRTSGAYEQYF.

This clonotype was seen more than once but under ten times. The chain uses TRBV6-2 or TRBV6-3 and TRBJ2-1; a possible D gene is TRBD2 (6 bases). Trimming pared 2 bases from V and 1 base from J, leaving 12 bases between. CDR1 is MNHEY and CDR2 is SVGEGT in the germline V gene. The CDR3 has 16 residues. CDR3 residues: CASSYNWDLSYNEQFF. Here the CDR3 DNA reads TGTGCCAGCAGTTACAATTGGGACTTGTCCTACAATGAGCAGTTCTTC.

On this clonotype itself: At one end, the junction sequence differs from germline, possibly due to a read error. This chain uses TRBV25-1 with TRBJ1-2; 8 nucleotides agree with TRBD1. This CDR3 spans 14 amino acids. In germline, CDR1 is MGHDK, CDR2 SYGVNS. The CDR3 is CASSPATGAHGYTF. Written as DNA, the CDR3 is TGTGCTAGCAGTCCAGCGACAGGGGCCCATGGCTACACCTTC.

This clonotype was seen only a few times. The V and J genes are TRBV7-9 and TRBJ1-6, with 10 bases aligning to TRBD1. Unmatched junction bases numbered 9, after V lost 6 bases and J lost 7 bases. This CDR3 contains 16 residues. Germline V gene sequence: CDR1 SEHNR, CDR2 FQNEAQ (reference sequence). The DNA for the CDR3 is TGTGCCAGCAGTTCGCGGACAGGGGGGCAAAATTCACCCCTCCACTTT. Translated: CASSSRTGGQNSPLHF.

This chain connects TRBV5-1 to TRBJ2-1; the match to TRBD1 covers 7 bases. This CDR3 region has 14 residues. The trim removed 1 base at V and 7 bases at J, leaving 5 bases unmatched. CDR1 and CDR2 (germline): SGHRS, YFSETQ. The CDR3 sequence: CASSLTTGPNEQFF. The CDR3 DNA sequence: TGCGCCAGCAGCTTGACGACAGGGCCGAATGAGCAGTTCTTC.

This chain joins TRBV5-6 and TRBJ2-3; 10 nucleotides align to TRBD2. J was trimmed by 3 bases and V by 5 bases; bases with no gene match: 6. The CDR3 consists of 15 residues. CDR1 is SGHDT and CDR2 is YYEEEE in the germline V gene. CDR3 residues: CASRVTSGPTDTQYF. The CDR3 DNA reads TGTGCCAGCAGGGTGACTAGCGGGCCAACAGATACGCAGTATTTT.

The gene calls are TRBV29-1 and TRBJ2-1; possibly TRBD2 for D (6 bases). The CDR3 has 13 residues. Germline lookup yields CDR1 SQVTM and CDR2 ANQGSEA. Trimming stripped 6 bases from V and 5 bases from J, with 14 bases between. The CDR3 DNA sequence: TGCAGCGTGGAGGGAACGCAGGACAATGAGCAGTTCTTC. Translated, it gives CSVEGTQDNEQFF.

The chain links TRBV18 to TRBJ2-3, with 8 bases matching TRBD1. Trimming at V came to 5 bases and at J to 4 bases, leaving 11 bases not matched to a gene. The CDR3 runs to 16 residues. Germline CDR1 and CDR2: KGHSH and LQKENI. In DNA form, the CDR3 reads TGTGCCAGCTCATTCGCCTCAGGGGGCGCACCAGATACGCAGTATTTT. It codes for CASSFASGGAPDTQYF. Full variable domain (rest looked up from reference TRBV18 and TRBJ2-3): NAGVMQNPRHLVRRRGQEARLRCSPMKGHSHVYWYRQLPEEGLKFMVYLQKENIIDESGMPKERFSAEFPKEGPSILRIQQVVRGDSAAYFCASSFASGGAPDTQYFGPGTRLTVL.

The rearrangement links TRBV4-1 to TRBJ2-1, with 11 bases lining up with TRBD1. The germline CDR1 and CDR2 sequences are MGHRA and YSYEKL. This CDR3 comprises 15 residues. With V trimmed by 4 bases and J by 7 bases, 6 bases remained unmatched. The CDR3 DNA reads as TGCGCCAGCAGCCTCGGGACAGGGGGAGGGAATGAGCAGTTCTTC. Its protein is CASSLGTGGGNEQFF.

This chain links TRBV29-1 with TRBJ2-3, with unresolved D. Germline CDR1 and CDR2: SQVTM and ANQGSEA. Between the trimmed V and J ends, which lost 0 bases and 7 bases, there was a span of 8 bases. The CDR3 is 12 amino acids. The CDR3 reads CSVEERGNTQYF. In nucleotides, the CDR3 is TGCAGCGTTGAAGAAAGAGGAAATACGCAGTATTTT.

This clonotype was counted only a few times. The J gene is TRBJ2-3, the V gene TRBV7-9, with 11 positions matching TRBD2. The length of the CDR3 is 16 residues. Germline V CDR1 and CDR2: SEHNR, FQNEAQ (reference sequence). Losses at the gene ends were 5 bases for V and 5 bases for J; bases not matched to a gene: 9. The CDR3 sequence is CASSILLAGVLDTQYF. The CDR3 DNA reads TGTGCCAGCAGCATCCTACTAGCGGGAGTACTAGATACGCAGTATTTT.

This clonotype has a count of ten or more. The chain carries TRBV15 and TRBJ2-5; 8 bases map to TRBD1. V shed 10 bases and J 4 bases; nucleotides not matched to a gene: 8. The germline gives CDR1 LNHNV, CDR2 YYDKDF (reference sequence). The CDR3 totals 13 residues. The CDR3 DNA sequence: TGTGCCATCAGAGACAGGGGAGCAGAGACCCAGTACTTC. As protein: CAIRDRGAETQYF.

In this sample, this clonotype turned up a few times. The chain has TRBV28 and TRBJ1-5; D unresolved. Trimming removed 3 bases from V and 0 bases from J, with 12 bases in between. This CDR3 has 16 amino acids. The germline V gene encodes CDR1 MDHEN and CDR2 SYDVKM. The CDR3 sequence is CASSLPGPYSNQPQHF. For the CDR3, the DNA is TGTGCCAGCAGTTTGCCAGGTCCATATAGCAATCAGCCCCAGCATTTT.

The V gene is TRBV7-9, the J gene TRBJ1-4, with D possibly being TRBD1 (5 bases). V was clipped by 3 bases and J by 7 bases, with 9 bases between them. Per the germline V gene, CDR1 is SEHNR and CDR2 is FQNEAQ (reference sequence). CDR3 length: 13 amino acids. CDR3 in DNA: TGTGCCAGCAGCTTGCCAGGGATTGAAAAACTGTTTTTT. Its protein is CASSLPGIEKLFF. The full variable domain, rest sourced from reference TRBV7-9 and TRBJ1-4, is DTGVSQNPRHKITKRGQNVTFRCDPISEHNRLYWYRQTLGQGPEFLTYFQNEAQLEKSRLLSDRFSAERPKGSFSTLEIQRTEQGDSAMYLCASSLPGIEKLFFGSGTQLSVL.

This clonotype came up once. The CDR3, as DNA: TGTGCCATCAGTGAGGGGACTGCGGGAGAGCAGTACTTC. Translated: CAISEGTAGEQYF. The chain recombines TRBV10-3 with TRBJ2-7; D might be TRBD2 (6 bases). V was clipped by 2 bases and J by 7 bases, with 12 bases between them. CDR3 size: 13 residues. Germline values: CDR1 ENHRY, CDR2 SYGVKD.

There are a few counts of this clonotype. The V and J genes are TRBV7-2 and TRBJ2-1; unclear D gene. Looked up from germline, CDR1 is SGHTA and CDR2 is FQGNSA. This CDR3 comprises 15 residues. V gave up 2 bases and J gave up 0 bases, with 8 bases separating them. CDR3 residues: CASSLLRPSYNEQFF. CDR3 nucleotides: TGTGCCAGCAGCTTACTCCGTCCCTCCTACAATGAGCAGTTCTTC.

In DNA form, the CDR3 reads TGCGCCAGCAGCTTAAGCGGGGGAAGATACGAGCAGTACTTC. This gives the protein CASSLSGGRYEQYF. This chain joins TRBV5-1 and TRBJ2-7, with 8 bases fitting TRBD2. CDR1 is SGHRS and CDR2 is YFSETQ in the germline V gene. Trimming took 2 bases from V and 4 from J; bases not matched to a gene: 5. This CDR3 region has 14 residues.

V gene TRBV20-1 combines with J gene TRBJ2-5; 10 positions agree with TRBD2. CDR3 length: 15 residues. Germline V gene sequence: CDR1 DFQATT, CDR2 SNEGSKA (reference sequence). The ends lost 0 bases at V and 5 bases at J; junction bases unmatched: 6. DNA for the CDR3: TGCAGTGCTAGAGATCACAGCGGGAGGGTTGAGACCCAGTACTTC. This gives the protein CSARDHSGRVETQYF.

The V and J genes are TRBV27 and TRBJ2-3; D is ambiguous. Germline V gene lookup returns CDR1 MNHEY and CDR2 SMNVEV (reference sequence). This CDR3 is 13 amino acids long. With 3 bases removed from V and 5 bases from J, the gap between germline ends came to 9 bases. In DNA, the CDR3 is TGTGCCAGCAGTTTCGTTTCGGGAGATACGCAGTATTTT. Translated, it gives CASSFVSGDTQYF.

As regards this clonotype: The junction shows a germline mismatch at one end, possibly a read error. In nucleotides, the CDR3 is TGTGCCACCAGCAGAGGCGGGAGGGACTGGGGCACAGATGCGCAGTATTTT. Protein product: CATSRGGRDWGTDAQYF. The chain is built from TRBV15 and TRBJ2-3; 9 nucleotides align to TRBD2. From germline, CDR1 is LNHNV and CDR2 YYDKDF (reference sequence). This CDR3 is 17 amino acids long.

Regarding this clonotype: A junction end diverges from the germline sequence, so it may reflect a read error. This chain links TRBV7-3 with TRBJ2-2; 13 positions match TRBD2. Germline CDR1 is SGHTA and CDR2 is FQGTGA. The CDR3 extends over 15 amino acids. DNA of the CDR3: TGTGCCGGCAGCTTAACTAGCGGGAGGGTCGGGGAGCTGTTTTTT. Translated: CAGSLTSGRVGELFF.